This TCR beta chain comes out of a study of cytomegalovirus exposure and HLA in healthy donors. Study-wide points: Common viral pathogens (according to a later analysis) appeared linked to several of the most significant clusters. Available immune exposure information covered CMV serostatus only. TRBV6-2, TRBV6-3 and some other V segments were unresolvable in 87-base-pair reads.

CDR3 length: 14 amino acids. The germline gives CDR1 SGHRS, CDR2 YFSETQ. Trimming pared 0 bases from V and 3 bases from J, leaving 9 bases between. Remarks on this clone: Its cognate antigen is unknown.

Amplification used 60 Vbeta primers and 13 Jbeta primers. In the authors' workflow: There were around 80 million unique TCR beta chains by a later count, and around 10 million of them were shared. The protocol was immunoSEQ multiplex PCR, while the TCRdb copy is restricted to in-frame clones and leaves out a portion. V and J calls and clone size come straight from that table; D and trimming were deduced from the DNA. The data contain approximately 91,000 clones, about two thirds of them seen just once; the ten biggest clones take up 1.2%. Sequencing input: PBMCs. The rearrangement joins TRBV5-1 to TRBJ2-5; maybe TRBD2 (5 bases). The receptor was isolated from a female donor in good health and CMV-seronegative. CDR3 sequence: CASSLGGYEETQYF. DNA for the CDR3: TGCGCCAGCAGCTTGGGCGGGTATGAAGAGACCCAGTACTTC.